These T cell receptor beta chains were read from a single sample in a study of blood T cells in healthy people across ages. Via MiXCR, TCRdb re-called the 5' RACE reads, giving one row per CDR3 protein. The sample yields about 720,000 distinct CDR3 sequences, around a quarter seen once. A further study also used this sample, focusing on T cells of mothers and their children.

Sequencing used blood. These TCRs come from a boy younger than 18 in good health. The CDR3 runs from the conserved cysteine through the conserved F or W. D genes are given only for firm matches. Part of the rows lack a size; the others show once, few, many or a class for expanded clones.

CDR3nt: TGTGCCAGCAGCGTAGGATCTCTAGCGGGCGGCTACAATGAGCAGTTCTTC
CDR3aa: CASSVGSLAGGYNEQFF
abundance: NA
v_gene: TRBV9
d_gene: TRBD2
j_gene: TRBJ2-1

CDR3nt: TGCAGTGCTACCGCGGGGGGAGCGTTGTATGAGCAGTTCTTC
CDR3aa: CSATAGGALYEQFF
abundance: few
v_gene: TRBV20-1
d_gene: TRBD2
j_gene: TRBJ2-1

CDR3nt: TGCGCCAGCAGCCAAGATAAAGGGACCCCTAATGAAAAACTGTTTTTT
CDR3aa: CASSQDKGTPNEKLFF
abundance: NA
v_gene: TRBV4-3
d_gene: NA
j_gene: TRBJ1-4

CDR3nt: TGTGCCATCAGTGAGTCGGTCTCTTTGGGGGAGACCCAGTACTTC
CDR3aa: CAISESVSLGETQYF
abundance: few
v_gene: TRBV10-3
d_gene: NA
j_gene: TRBJ2-5

CDR3nt: TGTGCCAGCAGTTACTCGCCAGGGCAGCCCCAGCATTTT
CDR3aa: CASSYSPGQPQHF
abundance: NA
v_gene: TRBV6-6
d_gene: NA
j_gene: TRBJ1-5

CDR3nt: TGTGCCAGCAGTTTCCCGGGGTCGAAGACCCAGTACTTC
CDR3aa: CASSFPGSKTQYF
abundance: few
v_gene: TRBV28
d_gene: NA
j_gene: TRBJ2-5

CDR3nt: TGTGCCAGCAGCGTGGGACAGGGGGCTCCCTACGAGCAGTACTTC
CDR3aa: CASSVGQGAPYEQYF
abundance: few
v_gene: TRBV9
d_gene: TRBD1
j_gene: TRBJ2-7

CDR3nt: TGCAGTGCTCAGGGGAGGGGTTTGCACAATGAGCAGTTCTTC
CDR3aa: CSAQGRGLHNEQFF
abundance: few
v_gene: TRBV20-1
d_gene: NA
j_gene: TRBJ2-1

CDR3nt: TGTGCCAGCAGTTCACAGATGAACACTGAAGCTTTCTTT
CDR3aa: CASSSQMNTEAFF
abundance: NA
v_gene: TRBV12-3/TRBV12-4
d_gene: NA
j_gene: TRBJ1-1

CDR3nt: TGTGCCAGCAGTTACTCAACCCCGGGACTAGCCTCCGAGCAGTACTTC
CDR3aa: CASSYSTPGLASEQYF
abundance: NA
v_gene: TRBV6-5
d_gene: TRBD2
j_gene: TRBJ2-7

CDR3nt: TGCGCCAGCAGCTTGGGGGACGGGTTGACCTACGAGCAGTACTTC
CDR3aa: CASSLGDGLTYEQYF
abundance: few
v_gene: TRBV5-1
d_gene: NA
j_gene: TRBJ2-7